This passage covers 11 T cell receptor beta chains from one sample sequenced in a study of blood T cells in healthy people across ages. A second PCR, run for 7 to 11 cycles, used a sample-barcoded 5' primer plus a J-beta primer mix. TCRdb reprocessed the 5' RACE reads with MiXCR, giving one entry per CDR3 protein. The sample comprises 780,000 or so distinct CDR3 sequences, roughly 56% of which are singletons, and around 25% rests with the top ten. The sample was blood. The source is a man in his forties in good health.

This clonotype was counted at least ten times. CDR3 loop: CASSQGSGRWGEQYF. CDR3 coding DNA: TGTGCCAGCAGCCAAGGGAGCGGCCGGTGGGGCGAGCAGTACTTC. The chain combines TRBV3-1 with TRBJ2-7; the D gene is possibly TRBD2 (5 bases). V dropped 1 base and J dropped 6 bases, with 16 bases sitting between them. The CDR3 totals 15 residues. CDR1 is LGHDT, CDR2 YNNKEL, per germline (reference sequence).

The V gene is TRBV5-1, the J gene TRBJ2-1, with D possibly being TRBD1 (6 bases). Germline V gene lookup returns CDR1 SGHRS and CDR2 YFSETQ. The V and J ends lost 4 bases and 1 base respectively, with 12 bases between them. There are 15 residues in the CDR3. The CDR3 loop is CASSMTGPSYNEQFF. DNA for the CDR3: TGCGCCAGCAGCATGACAGGACCTTCCTACAATGAGCAGTTCTTC.

V usage is TRBV5-6 and J usage is TRBJ2-4; 11 bases map to TRBD2. Per the germline V gene, CDR1 is SGHDT and CDR2 is YYEEEE. Trimming cost V 4 bases and J 5 bases; bases outside gene matches: 5. The CDR3 has 15 amino acids. The CDR3 protein is CASSPSGGNQNIQYF. CDR3 DNA sequence: TGTGCCAGCAGCCCTAGCGGGGGGAACCAAAACATTCAGTACTTC.

This chain links TRBV25-1 with TRBJ1-1; D is ambiguous. This CDR3 is 12 amino acids long. Trimming stripped 7 bases from V and 1 base from J, with 7 bases between. Germline V gene data show CDR1 as MGHDK and CDR2 as SYGVNS. CDR3 DNA sequence: TGTGCCAGCAACCCGGGGAACACTGAAGCTTTCTTT. Protein product: CASNPGNTEAFF.

The rearrangement joins TRBV10-2 to TRBJ2-3; D ambiguous. The CDR3 is 14 amino acids. V dropped 7 bases and J dropped 0 bases, with 11 bases sitting between them. CDR1 and CDR2 from the germline V gene are WSHSY and SAAADI. The CDR3 DNA reads as TGCGCCAGCACCCAACTACCTAGCACAGATACGCAGTATTTT. It codes for CASTQLPSTDTQYF.

This chain uses TRBV5-1 with TRBJ2-1; D gene ambiguous. V was cut by 1 base and J by 3 bases, with 14 bases left in between. Germline V gene lookup returns CDR1 SGHRS and CDR2 YFSETQ. This CDR3 region has 16 residues. The CDR3 sequence is CASSLWLGLFYNEQFF. DNA of the CDR3: TGCGCCAGCAGCTTGTGGTTGGGGTTGTTCTACAATGAGCAGTTCTTC.

This clonotype has only a few counts. V usage is TRBV6-2 or TRBV6-3 and J usage is TRBJ1-1; D is unclear. Germline V gene data show CDR1 as MNHEY and CDR2 as SVGEGT. The CDR3 length is 16 residues. Trimming removed 2 bases from V and 2 bases from J, with 15 bases in between. CDR3 coding DNA: TGTGCCAGCAGTTACCCGCCCGGTCGACTAAACACTGAAGCTTTCTTT. The encoded protein is CASSYPPGRLNTEAFF.

The chain couples TRBV28 to TRBJ2-3, with D unclear. CDR1 and CDR2 from the germline V gene are MDHEN and SYDVKM. The CDR3 spans 10 residues. Trimming shortened V by 3 bases and J by 8 bases, and 3 bases separated the two germline ends. CDR3 bases: TGTGCCAGCAGTTTCCGTACGCAGTATTTT. This encodes CASSFRTQYF.

The chain employs TRBV20-1 and TRBJ1-6; D is unclear. Trimming cost V 2 bases and J 2 bases, with 13 bases left between them. In germline, CDR1 is DFQATT, CDR2 SNEGSKA (reference sequence). There are 16 residues in the CDR3. The DNA of the CDR3 is TGCAGTGCTAGACCCCCTGGGGAGCCCTATAATTCACCCCTCCACTTT. Translated, it gives CSARPPGEPYNSPLHF.

The genes are TRBV19 and TRBJ2-5; TRBD1 matches at 8 bases. Judging by the DNA end, TRBJ2-7 fits better; the J call may be wrong. This CDR3 contains 16 residues. Germline CDR1 is LNHDA and CDR2 is SQIVND (reference sequence). This CDR3 reads CASSIDQGTGNYEQYF. CDR3 nucleotide sequence: TGTGCCAGTAGTATAGATCAGGGGACAGGAAACTACGAGCAGTACTTC.

The rearrangement joins TRBV6-5 to TRBJ1-2; 9 nucleotides align to TRBD1. V shed 6 bases and J 4 bases; nucleotides not matched to a gene: 3. Germline V gene lookup returns CDR1 MNHEY and CDR2 SVGAGI. The CDR3 is made up of 13 amino acids. Here the CDR3 reads CASRKTGGYGYTF. The CDR3 coding sequence is TGTGCCAGCAGGAAGACAGGGGGCTATGGCTACACCTTC.